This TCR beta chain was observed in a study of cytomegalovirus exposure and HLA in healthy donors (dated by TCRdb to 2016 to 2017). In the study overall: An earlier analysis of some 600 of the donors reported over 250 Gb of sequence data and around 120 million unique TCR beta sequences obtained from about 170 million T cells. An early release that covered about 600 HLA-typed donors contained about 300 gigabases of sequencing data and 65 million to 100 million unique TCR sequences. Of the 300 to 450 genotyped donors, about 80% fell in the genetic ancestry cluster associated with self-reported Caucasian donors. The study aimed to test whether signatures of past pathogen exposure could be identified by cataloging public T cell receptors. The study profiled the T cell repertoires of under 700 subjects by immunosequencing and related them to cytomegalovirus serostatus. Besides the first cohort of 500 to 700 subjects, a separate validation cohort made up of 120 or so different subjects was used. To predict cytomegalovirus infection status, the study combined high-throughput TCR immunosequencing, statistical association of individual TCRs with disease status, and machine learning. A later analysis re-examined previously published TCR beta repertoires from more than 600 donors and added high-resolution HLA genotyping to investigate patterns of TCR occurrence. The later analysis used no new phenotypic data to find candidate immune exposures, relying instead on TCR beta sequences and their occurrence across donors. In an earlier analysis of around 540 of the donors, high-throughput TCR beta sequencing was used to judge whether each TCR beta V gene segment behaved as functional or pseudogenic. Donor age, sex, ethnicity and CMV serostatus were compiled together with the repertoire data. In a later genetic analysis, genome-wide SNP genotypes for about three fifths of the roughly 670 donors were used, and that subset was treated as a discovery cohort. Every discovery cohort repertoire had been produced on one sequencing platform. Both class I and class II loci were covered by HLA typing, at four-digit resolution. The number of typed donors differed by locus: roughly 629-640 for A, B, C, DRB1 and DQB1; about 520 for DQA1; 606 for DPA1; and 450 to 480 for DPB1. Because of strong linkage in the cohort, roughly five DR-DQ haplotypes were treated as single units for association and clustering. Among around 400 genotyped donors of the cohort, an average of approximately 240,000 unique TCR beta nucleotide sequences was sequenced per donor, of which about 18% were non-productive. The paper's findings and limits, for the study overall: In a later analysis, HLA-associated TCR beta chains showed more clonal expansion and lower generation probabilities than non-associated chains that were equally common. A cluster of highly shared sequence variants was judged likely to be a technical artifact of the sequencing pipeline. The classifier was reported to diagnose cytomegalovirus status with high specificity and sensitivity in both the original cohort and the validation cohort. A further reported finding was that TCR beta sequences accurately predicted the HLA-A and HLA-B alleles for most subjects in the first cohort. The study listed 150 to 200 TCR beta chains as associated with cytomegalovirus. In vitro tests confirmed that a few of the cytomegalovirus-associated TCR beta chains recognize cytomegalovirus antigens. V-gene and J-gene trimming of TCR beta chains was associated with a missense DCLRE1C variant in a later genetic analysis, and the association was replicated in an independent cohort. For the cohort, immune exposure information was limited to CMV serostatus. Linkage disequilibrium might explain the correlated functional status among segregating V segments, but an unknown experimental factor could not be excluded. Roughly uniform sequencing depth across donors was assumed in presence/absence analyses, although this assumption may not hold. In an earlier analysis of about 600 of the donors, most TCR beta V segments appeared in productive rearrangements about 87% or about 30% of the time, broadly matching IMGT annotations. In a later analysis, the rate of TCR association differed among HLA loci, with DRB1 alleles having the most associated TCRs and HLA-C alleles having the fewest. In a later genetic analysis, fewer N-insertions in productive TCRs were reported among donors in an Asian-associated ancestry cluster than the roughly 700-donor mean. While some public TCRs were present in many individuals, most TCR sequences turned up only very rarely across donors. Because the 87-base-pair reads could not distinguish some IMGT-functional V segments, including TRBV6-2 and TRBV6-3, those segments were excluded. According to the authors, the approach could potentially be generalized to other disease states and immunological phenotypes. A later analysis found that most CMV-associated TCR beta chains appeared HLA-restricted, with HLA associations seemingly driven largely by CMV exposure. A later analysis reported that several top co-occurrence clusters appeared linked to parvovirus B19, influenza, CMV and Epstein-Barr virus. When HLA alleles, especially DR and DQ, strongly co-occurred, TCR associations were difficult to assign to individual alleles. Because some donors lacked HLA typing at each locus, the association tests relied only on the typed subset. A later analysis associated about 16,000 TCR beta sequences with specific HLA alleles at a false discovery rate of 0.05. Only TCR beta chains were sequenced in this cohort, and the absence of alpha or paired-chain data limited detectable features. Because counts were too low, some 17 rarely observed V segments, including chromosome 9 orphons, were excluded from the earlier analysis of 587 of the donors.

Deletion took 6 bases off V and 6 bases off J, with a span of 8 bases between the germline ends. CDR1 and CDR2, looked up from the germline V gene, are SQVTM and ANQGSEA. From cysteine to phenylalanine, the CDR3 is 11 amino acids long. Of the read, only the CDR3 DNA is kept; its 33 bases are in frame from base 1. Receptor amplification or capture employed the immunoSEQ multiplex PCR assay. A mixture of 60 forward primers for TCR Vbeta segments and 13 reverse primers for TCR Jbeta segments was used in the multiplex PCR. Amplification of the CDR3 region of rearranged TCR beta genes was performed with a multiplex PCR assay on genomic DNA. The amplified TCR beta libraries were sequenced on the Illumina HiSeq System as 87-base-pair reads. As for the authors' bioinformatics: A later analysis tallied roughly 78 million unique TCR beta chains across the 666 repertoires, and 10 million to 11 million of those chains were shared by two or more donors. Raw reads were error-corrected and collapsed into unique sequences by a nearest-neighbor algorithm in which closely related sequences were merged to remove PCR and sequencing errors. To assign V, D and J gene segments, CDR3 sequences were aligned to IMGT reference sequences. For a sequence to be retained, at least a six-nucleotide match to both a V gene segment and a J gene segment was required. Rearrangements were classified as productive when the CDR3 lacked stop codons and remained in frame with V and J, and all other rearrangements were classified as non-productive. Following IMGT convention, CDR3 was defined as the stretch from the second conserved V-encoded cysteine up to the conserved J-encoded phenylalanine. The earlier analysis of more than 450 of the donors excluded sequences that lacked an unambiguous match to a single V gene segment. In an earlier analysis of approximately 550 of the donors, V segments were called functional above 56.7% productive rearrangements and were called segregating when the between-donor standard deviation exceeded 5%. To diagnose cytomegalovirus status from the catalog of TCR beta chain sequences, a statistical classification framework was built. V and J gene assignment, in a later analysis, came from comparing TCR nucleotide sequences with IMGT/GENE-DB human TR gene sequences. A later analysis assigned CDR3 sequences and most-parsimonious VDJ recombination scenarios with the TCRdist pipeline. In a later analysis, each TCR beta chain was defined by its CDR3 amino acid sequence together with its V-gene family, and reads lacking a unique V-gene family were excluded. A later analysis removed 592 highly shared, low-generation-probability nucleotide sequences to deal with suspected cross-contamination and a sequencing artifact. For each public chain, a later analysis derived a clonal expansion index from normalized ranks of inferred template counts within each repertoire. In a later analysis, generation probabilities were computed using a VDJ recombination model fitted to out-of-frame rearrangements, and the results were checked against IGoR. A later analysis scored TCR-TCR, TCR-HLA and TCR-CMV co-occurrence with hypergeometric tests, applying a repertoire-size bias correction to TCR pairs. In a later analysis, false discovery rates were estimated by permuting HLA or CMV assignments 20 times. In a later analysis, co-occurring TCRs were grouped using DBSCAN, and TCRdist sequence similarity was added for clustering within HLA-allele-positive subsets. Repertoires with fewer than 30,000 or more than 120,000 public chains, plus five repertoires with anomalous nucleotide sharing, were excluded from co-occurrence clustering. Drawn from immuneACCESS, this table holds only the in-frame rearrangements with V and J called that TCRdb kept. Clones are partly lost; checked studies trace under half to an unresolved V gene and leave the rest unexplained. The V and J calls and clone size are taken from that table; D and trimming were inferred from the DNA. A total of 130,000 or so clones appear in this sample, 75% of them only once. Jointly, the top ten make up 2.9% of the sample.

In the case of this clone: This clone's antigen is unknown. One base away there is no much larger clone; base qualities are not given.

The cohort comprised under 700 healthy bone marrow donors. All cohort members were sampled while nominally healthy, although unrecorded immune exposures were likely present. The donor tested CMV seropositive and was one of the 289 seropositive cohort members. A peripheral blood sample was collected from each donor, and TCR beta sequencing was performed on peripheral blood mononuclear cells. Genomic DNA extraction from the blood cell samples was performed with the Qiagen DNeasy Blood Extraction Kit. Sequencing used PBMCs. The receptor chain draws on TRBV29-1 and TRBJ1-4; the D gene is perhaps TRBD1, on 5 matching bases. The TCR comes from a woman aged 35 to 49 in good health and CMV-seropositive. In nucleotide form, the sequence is TGCAGCGTCCAACAGGATGAAAAACTGTTTTTT. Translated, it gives CSVQQDEKLFF.